The 25 T cell receptor beta chains reported below all come from one sample, sequenced in a study of T cells in tuberculosis (dated by TCRdb to the late 2010s). Receptor amplification or capture employed the immunoSEQ multiplex PCR assay. TCRdb retrieved this table from immuneACCESS and kept in-frame rearrangements only. Not all clones are present; in checked studies, unresolved V genes account for under half, and no reason is known for the remainder. A total of fewer than 40,000 clones appear in this sample, 97% of them only once. Of the sample, around 6% is held by the ten largest clones. Sequenced sample: PBMCs. Receptors were obtained from a donor between 10 and 35 years old with latent tuberculosis or without tuberculosis infection.

This chain joins TRBV2 and TRBJ2-7, with a possible D match to TRBD1 (5 bases). Per the germline V gene, CDR1 is SNHLY and CDR2 is FYNNEI. V was pared by 6 bases and J by 4 bases, with 13 bases between. The CDR3 sequence is 13 residues long. The CDR3 here is CASRDPGSYEQYF. CDR3 nucleotides: TGTGCCAGCAGGGACCCAGGGTCTTACGAGCAGTACTTC.

The V call is TRBV10-3, the J call TRBJ2-7, with D uncertain. Trimming pared 4 bases from V and 1 base from J, leaving 8 bases between. Germline V gene sequence: CDR1 ENHRY, CDR2 SYGVKD. The CDR3 runs 13 residues. The CDR3 is CAISAGRSYEQYF. The CDR3 nucleotides read TGTGCCATCAGTGCAGGCAGGTCCTACGAGCAGTACTTC.

The chain joins TRBV27 to TRBJ1-3, with unresolved D. The length of the CDR3 is 13 residues. Trimming shortened V by 8 bases and J by 2 bases, and 10 bases separated the two germline ends. Germline V CDR1 and CDR2: MNHEY, SMNVEV (reference sequence). The CDR3 here is CASAPAAGNTIYF. The CDR3 DNA reads TGTGCCAGCGCCCCTGCAGCTGGAAACACCATATATTTT.

The chain recombines TRBV2 with TRBJ1-2; the D is unclear. This CDR3 spans 14 amino acids. Trimming took off 2 bases at V and 7 bases at J, with 14 bases between the two ends. Germline lookup yields CDR1 SNHLY and CDR2 FYNNEI. The CDR3 here is CASSEMGEDFGYTF. The CDR3 DNA reads as TGTGCCAGCAGTGAAATGGGTGAGGACTTTGGCTACACCTTC.

The DNA of the CDR3 is TGTGCCAGCAGCCAATCGAGGCCGGGGATCAGCACAGATACGCAGTATTTT. Translated: CASSQSRPGISTDTQYF. V usage is TRBV16 and J usage is TRBJ2-3; D possibly corresponds to TRBD2 (5 bases). Per germline, CDR1 KGHSY and CDR2 FQNENV. The CDR3 is 17 residues long. V lost 0 bases and J lost 0, with 13 bases in between.

V and J are TRBV28 and TRBJ1-2; D ambiguous. This CDR3 has 15 amino acids. The germline CDR1 and CDR2 sequences are MDHEN and SYDVKM. V was shortened by 6 bases and J by 0 bases, with 14 bases between the two germline ends. The CDR3 nucleotides are TGTGCCAGCAGACTACCCCTATCAGCTAACTATGGCTACACCTTC. It specifies CASRLPLSANYGYTF.

Note on this clone: One end of the junction varies from germline; a read error may be responsible. The chain recombines TRBV5-4 with TRBJ1-1; unclear D gene. The CDR3 is made up of 16 amino acids. The germline CDR1 and CDR2 sequences are SGHNT and YYREEE (reference sequence). DNA of the CDR3: TGTGCCAGTAGCTTGAGGTTTAGAGGCATGAACACTGAAGCTTTCTTT. As protein: CASSLRFRGMNTEAFF.

This sequence joins TRBV6-5 and TRBJ2-5, with D tentatively TRBD2 (6 bases). Trimming removed 10 bases at V and 4 bases at J, with 16 bases between. The CDR3 has 13 amino acids. CDR1 and CDR2 from the germline V gene are MNHEY and SVGAGI. CDR3 nucleotides: TGTGCCACCGATGGAGGGGTAGGAGAGACCCAGTACTTC. This translates into CATDGGVGETQYF.

J is TRBJ1-1 and V is TRBV5-4; possible D gene TRBD1, 6 bases. The V and J ends lost 2 bases and 6 bases respectively, with 8 bases between them. Germline V CDR1 and CDR2: SGHNT, YYREEE (reference sequence). The CDR3 sequence is 12 residues long. The CDR3 here is CASSFKGAEAFF. The DNA of the CDR3 is TGTGCCAGCAGCTTTAAGGGGGCTGAAGCTTTCTTT.

The V call is TRBV10-3, the J call TRBJ2-1; TRBD1 is a possible D gene (6 bases). Deletions cut 0 bases from V and 8 bases from J, with 14 bases between. CDR1 and CDR2 from the germline V gene are ENHRY and SYGVKD. The CDR3 sequence is 15 residues long. The CDR3 nucleotides read TGTGCCATCAGTGAGTCGAAGGGCAGGGGTCATGAGCAGTTCTTC. It translates to CAISESKGRGHEQFF.

This clone was counted a single time. The genes are TRBV5-4 and TRBJ1-1; 9 positions match TRBD1. The CDR3 runs to 12 residues. J lost 11 bases, V lost 4 bases, and 6 bases had no gene match. Germline V CDR1 and CDR2: SGHNT, YYREEE (reference sequence). CDR3: CASSPGQGTAFF. The CDR3 DNA is TGTGCCAGCAGCCCCGGACAGGGGACCGCTTTCTTT.

The chain combines TRBV5-1 with TRBJ2-1; maybe TRBD2 (5 bases). Per the germline V gene, CDR1 is SGHRS and CDR2 is YFSETQ. Trimming removed 0 bases from V and 8 bases from J, with 15 bases in between. This CDR3 is built from 15 residues. CDR3 in amino acids: CASSLVPGSMDEQFF. The CDR3 DNA follows: TGCGCCAGCAGCTTGGTCCCGGGGAGCATGGATGAGCAGTTCTTC.

The gene calls are TRBV4-1 and TRBJ1-2, with D hard to call. The CDR3 has 14 amino acids. Trimming removed 1 base at V and 2 bases at J, with 8 bases between. Germline-derived CDR1 and CDR2 are MGHRA and YSYEKL. CDR3 DNA: TGCGCCAGCAGCCAAGCCAGACTGAACTATGGCTACACCTTC. This encodes CASSQARLNYGYTF.

The chain uses TRBV29-1 and TRBJ2-3; TRBD1 might be the D (5 bases). CDR3 length: 10 residues. CDR1 is SQVTM and CDR2 is ANQGSEA in the germline V gene. CDR3 residues: CVGATDTQYF. CDR3 nucleotides: TGCGTTGGGGCCACAGATACGCAGTATTTT.

The gene calls are TRBV28 and TRBJ2-1; D possibly corresponds to TRBD2 (5 bases). V was shortened by 5 bases and J by 11 bases, with 16 bases between the two germline ends. The CDR3 extends over 13 amino acids. CDR1 MDHEN and CDR2 SYDVKM come from the germline V gene. The CDR3 DNA follows: TGTGCCAGCAGTCCCCCCGGACTGGGAAAGCAGTTCTTC. Amino acids: CASSPPGLGKQFF.

The V and J genes are TRBV28 and TRBJ1-1; 9 nucleotides line up with TRBD1. The germline CDR1 and CDR2 sequences are MDHEN and SYDVKM. V gave up 5 bases and J gave up 0 bases; unmatched junction bases: 4. CDR3 length: 15 amino acids. The CDR3 nucleotides read TGTGCCAGCAGTGAGGGACAGGGAGTGAACACTGAAGCTTTCTTT. It specifies CASSEGQGVNTEAFF.

This clone was detected once. J is TRBJ1-1 and V is TRBV25-1, with TRBD1 matching 7 bases. V gave up 1 base and J gave up 1 base; unmatched junction bases: 3. The CDR3 is 15 amino acids. Germline V gene lookup returns CDR1 MGHDK and CDR2 SYGVNS. The CDR3 region is CASSEFHRGNTEAFF. The DNA of the CDR3 is TGTGCCAGCAGTGAATTTCACAGGGGGAACACTGAAGCTTTCTTT.

The rearrangement joins TRBV5-4 to TRBJ1-4; D uncertain. Trimming removed 8 bases from V and 8 bases from J, with 22 bases in between. The CDR3 has 15 residues. The germline V gene has CDR1 SGHNT and CDR2 YYREEE (reference sequence). DNA of the CDR3: TGTGCCAGTAGCCCGTCCGGGGAGGAGAACGAAAAACTGTTTTTT. It encodes CASSPSGEENEKLFF.

The chain uses TRBV30 and TRBJ2-3; 10 bases are shared with TRBD2. Germline CDR1 is GTSNPN and CDR2 is SVGIG (reference sequence). The CDR3 is made up of 14 amino acids. V lost 1 base and J lost 11; bases outside the gene matches: 9. Here the CDR3 DNA reads TGTGCCTGGAGTGGCGGGACTAGCGTTGGGCGGCAGTATTTT. This translates into CAWSGGTSVGRQYF.

This clone was recorded only once. CDR3 loop: CASSLFGQGAGNTIYF. The CDR3 region has the DNA TGTGCCAGCAGCTTATTTGGACAGGGGGCTGGAAACACCATATATTTT. J is TRBJ1-3 and V is TRBV7-2; the match to TRBD1 covers 10 bases. The junction had 3 bases not matched to a gene; V was cut back by 2 bases and J by 2 bases. The CDR3 is 16 amino acids. In germline, CDR1 is SGHTA, CDR2 FQGNSA.

This sequence joins TRBV30 and TRBJ2-7; tentatively, D is TRBD2 (6 bases). CDR1 GTSNPN and CDR2 SVGIG come from the germline V gene (reference sequence). Trimming stripped 1 base from V and 7 bases from J, with 14 bases between. The CDR3 is 13 residues long. Written as DNA, the CDR3 is TGTGCCTGGAGTGGGGGGACTGTGTGGGAGCAGTACTTC. This sequence encodes CAWSGGTVWEQYF.

V usage is TRBV9 and J usage is TRBJ2-1; 13 positions match TRBD2. V trimming: 1 base; J trimming: 6 bases; junction bases outside the gene matches: 10. Germline lookup yields CDR1 SGDLS and CDR2 YYNGEE. This CDR3 contains 18 residues. CDR3 DNA sequence: TGTGCCAGCAGCGTAACTATGGAACTAGCGGGAGGGGGCAATGAGCAGTTCTTC. Translation: CASSVTMELAGGGNEQFF.

The V and J genes are TRBV27 and TRBJ2-1, with 7 nucleotides matching TRBD2. The V gene end was trimmed by 4 bases and the J gene end by 2 bases; junction bases not matched to a gene: 2. This CDR3 has 14 residues. Germline V gene data show CDR1 as MNHEY and CDR2 as SMNVEV (reference sequence). DNA for the CDR3: TGTGCCAGCAGTTCAGGACTAGCCTACAATGAGCAGTTCTTC. Residues: CASSSGLAYNEQFF.

This chain connects TRBV29-1 to TRBJ1-3; D is undetermined. The CDR3 runs 12 residues. The V and J ends lost 1 base and 4 bases respectively, with 5 bases between them. Per germline, CDR1 SQVTM and CDR2 ANQGSEA. The CDR3 DNA sequence: TGCAGCGTTGAAGTCGGGGGAAACACCATATATTTT. Amino acids: CSVEVGGNTIYF.

This rearrangement joins TRBV14 to TRBJ2-3, with 13 bases aligning to TRBD2. J lost 5 bases, V lost 0 bases, and 8 bases had no gene match. Germline values: CDR1 SGHDN, CDR2 FVKESK. This CDR3 comprises 18 residues. The CDR3 nucleotides are TGTGCCAGCAGCCAAGAGGCACTAGCGGGAGGGCTCGGAGATACGCAGTATTTT. It translates to CASSQEALAGGLGDTQYF.